This record looks at one T cell receptor (beta chain) sequence and its context. Its antigen is undetermined. The repertoire was sequenced with immunoSEQ multiplex PCR; TCRdb's copy has only in-frame clones and lacks some. The profile shows about 2 million clones, just under 95% of them singletons. This sample was included in a study of shared clonotypes between healthy human individuals. Study-wide findings and caveats: Sampling was confined to blood; repertoires within tissues likely differ.

It was CD45RO-negative cells, positively selected for CCR7, that made up naive CD8 cells, with terminally differentiated effector memory CD45RA+ cells excluded. The germline gives CDR1 ENHRY, CDR2 SYGVKD. This CDR3 is 14 amino acids long. The V gene end was trimmed by 3 bases and the J gene end by 4 bases; junction bases not matched to a gene: 5. This sequence was found in a man between 18 and 35 years old in good health. The sample comprised naive CD8+ T cells sorted from blood. The chain is built from TRBV10-3 and TRBJ1-2, with 7 bases aligning to TRBD1. The CDR3 sequence: CAISESGGVYGYTF. CDR3 nucleotide sequence: TGTGCCATCAGTGAATCAGGGGGGGTCTATGGCTACACCTTC.